These T cell receptor beta chains were read from a single sample in a study of identifying expanded T cells in peripheral blood. Some clones are missing from TCRdb's copy, which holds only in-frame ones; the method was immunoSEQ multiplex PCR. The table has approximately 57,000 clones, around 90% seen once. Sequenced material: blood. These receptors all come from a person aged 18-69 years in good health. Both conserved end residues are part of each CDR3. D genes are given only for firm matches. Clone size is stated in some rows and not others, as once, few, many or a class when expanded.

j_call clone_size v_call d_call cdr3_nt cdr3_aa
TRBJ2-2 NA TRBV5-4 TRBD2 TGTGCCAGCAGCTTACGCGGGGGGATGGCCAAGAACACCGGGGAGCTGTTTTTT CASSLRGGMAKNTGELFF
TRBJ1-2 NA TRBV19 TRBD1 TGTGCCAGTAGCCCACCTGGACAGGATAACTATGGCTACACCTTC CASSPPGQDNYGYTF
TRBJ2-7 NA TRBV5-1 TRBD2 TGCGCCAGCAGCTTGGCCCCTAGCGGGACCAACGAGCAGTACTTC CASSLAPSGTNEQYF
TRBJ2-1 NA TRBV7-9 TRBD2 TGTGCCAGCAGCTTAGGGGGGATCAGCGGGAAACGTAATGAGCAGTTCTTC CASSLGGISGKRNEQFF
TRBJ2-5 once TRBV6-1 NA TGTGCCAGCAGTGAAGTCCAGGGTGGGCAAGAGACCCAGTACTTC CASSEVQGGQETQYF
TRBJ1-6 NA TRBV5-1 TRBD1 TGCGCCAGCAGCCCGGGACAGCACGAGTATTCACCCCTCCACTTT CASSPGQHEYSPLHF
TRBJ2-3 NA TRBV11-2 TRBD2 TGTGCCAGCAGCTCAACCGGGACTAGCGGGGGGGTTCGCACAGATACGCAGTATTTT CASSSTGTSGGVRTDTQYF
TRBJ1-3 few TRBV7-9 NA TGTGCCAGCAGCTTAGCGGGCGCTGGAAACACCATATATTTT CASSLAGAGNTIYF
TRBJ1-3 NA TRBV12-2 NA TGTGCAAGTCGCTTAGCGGAGACACTCTCTGGAAACACCATATATTTT CASRLAETLSGNTIYF
TRBJ2-3 NA TRBV19 NA TGTGCCAGTAGTAGGAAGATAACTACCACCCGTTTTACCCAAGGTACAGATACGCAGTATTTT CASSRKITTTRFTQGTDTQYF
TRBJ2-1 NA TRBV14 NA TGTGCCAGCAGCCTCTTGACAGCTAGCTCCTACAATGAGCAGTTCTTC CASSLLTASSYNEQFF
TRBJ2-2 NA TRBV30 NA TGTGCCTACGAGGATGGAGTCACCGGGGAGCTGTTTTTT CAYEDGVTGELFF
TRBJ2-1 NA TRBV6-5 NA TGTGCCAGCAGTTACTCTGGACTAATAGCATACAATGAGCAGTTCTTC CASSYSGLIAYNEQFF
TRBJ1-2 NA TRBV29-1 NA TGCAGCGTTAGTCTAGGGACCTCCCAAGGCTACACCTTC CSVSLGTSQGYTF
TRBJ2-7 NA TRBV18 TRBD1 TGTGCCAGCTCACTGAGGGTCCCCGCAGGGGGATCTCTCGAGCAGTACTTC CASSLRVPAGGSLEQYF
TRBJ2-5 NA TRBV7-7 NA TGTGCTAGCAGCTTCAGTCCGGATCCGGTGGAGACCCAGTACTTC CASSFSPDPVETQYF
TRBJ1-1 NA TRBV7-8 NA TGTGCCAGCAGCTTAGGGGGATATGAAGCTTTCTTT CASSLGGYEAFF
TRBJ2-7 NA TRBV6-6 NA TGTGCCAGCAGTTACTCAAGGGTAGACTACGAGCAGTACTTC CASSYSRVDYEQYF
TRBJ2-7 NA TRBV10-3 TRBD2 TGTGCCATCAGGGAGCGGGAGGTGGGCGAGCAGTACTTC CAIREREVGEQYF
TRBJ1-2 NA TRBV5-1 TRBD1 TGCGCCAGCAGCTTTGACGGACAGGGAGGTGGCTACACCTTC CASSFDGQGGGYTF
TRBJ2-5 NA TRBV4-1 NA TGCGCCAGCAGCCAAGGGTGGTGGGTCCGCACCCAAGAGACCCAGTACTTC CASSQGWWVRTQETQYF
TRBJ2-3 NA TRBV7-2 NA TGTGCCAGCAGCCTAGGGGGGGGCACGAACACAGATACGCAGTATTTT CASSLGGGTNTDTQYF
TRBJ2-7 NA TRBV7-8 NA TGTGCCAGCAGCGCCCGGGACCGCTCCTACGAGCAGTACTTC CASSARDRSYEQYF
TRBJ2-5 NA TRBV2 NA TGTGCCAGCACTTATTATTCGGAGGAGACCCAGTACTTC CASTYYSEETQYF
TRBJ1-1 NA TRBV7-2 NA TGTGCCAGCAGCTGGGCCGGGGAGAACACTGAAGCTTTCTTT CASSWAGENTEAFF
TRBJ1-3 NA TRBV29-1 NA TGCAGCGCCGAGGGTACGGGGATGTCTGGAAACACCATATATTTT CSAEGTGMSGNTIYF
TRBJ1-1 once TRBV9 NA TGTGCCAGCAGCGTTTACCCTGTCCGGGACACTGAAGCTTTCTTT CASSVYPVRDTEAFF
TRBJ1-2 NA TRBV18 NA TGTGCCAGCTCACCACCGGGGGGGTATGGCTACACCTTC CASSPPGGYGYTF
TRBJ2-2 NA TRBV6-6 NA TGTGCCAGCAGTTACTCGAACACCGGGGAGCTGTTTTTT CASSYSNTGELFF
TRBJ1-2 NA TRBV2 NA TGTGCCAGCAGCCTGAGGACGGAGACCTATGGCTACACCTTC CASSLRTETYGYTF
TRBJ1-1 NA TRBV28 NA TGTGCCAGCAGTTCTTTATTACGAACTGAAGCTTTCTTT CASSSLLRTEAFF
TRBJ2-7 NA TRBV18 NA TGTGCCAGCTCACCACGACCGACCTACGAGCAGTACTTC CASSPRPTYEQYF
TRBJ2-2 NA TRBV7-7 TRBD1 TGTGCTAGCAGCCCAGACAGGGCGGGCACCGGGGAGCTGTTTTTT CASSPDRAGTGELFF
TRBJ1-3 NA TRBV7-2 NA TGTGCCAGCAGCTTAGGGGCAGGGTCTGGCTCTGGAAACACCATATATTTT CASSLGAGSGSGNTIYF
TRBJ1-1 NA TRBV25-1 NA TGTGCCAGCAGTGAATCGGGCCATAGGAACACTGAAGCTTTCTTT CASSESGHRNTEAFF
TRBJ1-1 NA TRBV2 NA TGTGCCAGCACCAAGAATCAGGGCGGTGAAGCTTTCTTT CASTKNQGGEAFF
TRBJ2-5 NA TRBV6-5 TRBD1 TGTGCCAGCAGTTACTCGGACAGGGGAGAGGAGACCCAGTACTTC CASSYSDRGEETQYF
TRBJ2-5 once TRBV19 NA TGTGCCAGTAGTATAGCCCTAGAACAAGAGACCCAGTACTTC CASSIALEQETQYF
TRBJ2-7 NA TRBV28 TRBD1 TGTGCCAGCAGTTCCAACCGGGACAGCTCGCGGGAGCAGTACTTC CASSSNRDSSREQYF
TRBJ2-7 NA TRBV5-1 NA TGCGCCAGCAGGGGGACTTGGGGCGAGCAGTACTTC CASRGTWGEQYF
TRBJ1-2 NA TRBV6-4 NA TGTGCCAGCAGTCGGGAAAGAGAGGGGCCTTATGGCTACACCTTC CASSREREGPYGYTF
TRBJ1-1 NA TRBV29-1 TRBD1 TGCAGCGTTTTATCAACAGGGGGCACTGAAGCTTTCTTT CSVLSTGGTEAFF
TRBJ2-2 NA TRBV5-5 NA TGTGCCAGCAGCTGGGGGGCCGGGGCGTCCGGGGAGCTGTTTTTT CASSWGAGASGELFF
TRBJ1-1 NA TRBV7-2 NA TGTGCCAGCAGCCCACAGGGTAGAGGGACTGAAGCTTTCTTT CASSPQGRGTEAFF
TRBJ1-1 NA TRBV7-2 NA TGTGCCAGCAGCTTAGTGCAGACAAGGACTTTCTTT CASSLVQTRTFF
TRBJ2-7 NA TRBV25-1 TRBD2 TGTGCCAGCAGTGAAATTGGAGTAGCGGGACCCTCCTACGAGCAGTACTTC CASSEIGVAGPSYEQYF
TRBJ2-2 NA TRBV30 TRBD2 TGTGCCCGGAGCGGGGGCCACACCGGGGAGCTGTTTTTT CARSGGHTGELFF
TRBJ1-1 NA TRBV6-5 NA TGTGCCAGCAGTTACGGGAGGAACACTGAAGCTTTCTTT CASSYGRNTEAFF
TRBJ2-7 NA TRBV11-2 NA TGTGCCAGCAGCTTGAGGGACGCTAGCTCCTACGAGCAGTACTTC CASSLRDASSYEQYF
TRBJ2-7 NA TRBV7-7 NA TGTGCTAGCAGCTTCCAATTGGACTACGAGCAGTACTTC CASSFQLDYEQYF
TRBJ1-2 NA TRBV11-2 TRBD1 TGTGCCAGCAGCTTAGGGCCGGGACAGGGGGCTTCCAACTATGGCTACACCTTC CASSLGPGQGASNYGYTF
TRBJ1-6 NA TRBV12-5 TRBD1 TGTGCTAGTGCCTTCTCGACAGGGAATATCGCACCCCTCCACTTT CASAFSTGNIAPLHF
TRBJ1-4 NA TRBV29-1 TRBD1 TGCAGCGTTGAGGACAGGGGCGGTGAAAAACTGTTTTTT CSVEDRGGEKLFF
TRBJ1-3 NA TRBV19 TRBD1 TGTGCCAGTAGTATGGACAGGGAGAACACCATATATTTT CASSMDRENTIYF
TRBJ1-1 NA TRBV5-6 NA TGTGCCAGCAGCTTGGGGGACACTGAAGCTTTCTTT CASSLGDTEAFF
TRBJ1-5 NA TRBV6-1 NA TGTGCCAGCAGGAAACAGGGCAATCAGCCCCAGCATTTT CASRKQGNQPQHF